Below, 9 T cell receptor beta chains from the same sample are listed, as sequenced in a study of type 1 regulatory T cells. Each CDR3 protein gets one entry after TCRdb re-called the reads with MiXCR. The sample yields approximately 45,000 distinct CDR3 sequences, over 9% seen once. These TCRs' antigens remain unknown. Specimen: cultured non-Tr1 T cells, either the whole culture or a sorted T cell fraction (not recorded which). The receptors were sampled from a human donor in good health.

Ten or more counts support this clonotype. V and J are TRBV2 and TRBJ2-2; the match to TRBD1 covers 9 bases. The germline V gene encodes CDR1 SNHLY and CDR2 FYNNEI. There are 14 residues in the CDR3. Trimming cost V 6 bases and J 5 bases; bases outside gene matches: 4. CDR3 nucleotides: TGTGCCAGCAGCCCGGGACAGGGAACCGGGGAGCTGTTTTTT. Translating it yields CASSPGQGTGELFF. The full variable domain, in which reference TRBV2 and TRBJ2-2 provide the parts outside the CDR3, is EPEVTQTPSHQVTQMGQEVILRCVPISNHLYFYWYRQILGQKVEFLVSFYNNEISEKSEIFDDQFSVERPDGSNFTLKIRSTKLEDSAMYFCASSPGQGTGELFFGEGSRLTVL.

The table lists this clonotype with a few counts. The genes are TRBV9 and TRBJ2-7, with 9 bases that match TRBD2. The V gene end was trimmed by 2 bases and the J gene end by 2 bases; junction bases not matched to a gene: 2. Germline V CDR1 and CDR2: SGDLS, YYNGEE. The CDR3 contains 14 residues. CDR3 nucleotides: TGTGCCAGCAGCGTGTCTAGCGGGACCTACGAGCAGTACTTC. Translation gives CASSVSSGTYEQYF. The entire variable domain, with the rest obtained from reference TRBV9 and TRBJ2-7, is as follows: DSGVTQTPKHLITATGQRVTLRCSPRSGDLSVYWYQQSLDQGLQFLIQYYNGEERAKGNILERFSAQQFPDLHSELNLSSLELGDSALYFCASSVSSGTYEQYFGPGTRLTVT.

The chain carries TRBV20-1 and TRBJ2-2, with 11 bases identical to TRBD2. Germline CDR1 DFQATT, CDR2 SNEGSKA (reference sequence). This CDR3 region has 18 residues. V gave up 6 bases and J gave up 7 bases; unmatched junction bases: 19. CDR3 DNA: TGCAGTGCGACCAGGAACCTAGCGGGAGGATACACTCGCGGGGAGCTGTTTTTT. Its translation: CSATRNLAGGYTRGELFF.

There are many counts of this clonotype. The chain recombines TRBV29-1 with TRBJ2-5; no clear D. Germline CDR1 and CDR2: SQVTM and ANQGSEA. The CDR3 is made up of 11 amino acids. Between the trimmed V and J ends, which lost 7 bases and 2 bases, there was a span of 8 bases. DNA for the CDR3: TGCAGCGCTGCGCGGCAAGAGACCCAGTACTTC. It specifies CSAARQETQYF.

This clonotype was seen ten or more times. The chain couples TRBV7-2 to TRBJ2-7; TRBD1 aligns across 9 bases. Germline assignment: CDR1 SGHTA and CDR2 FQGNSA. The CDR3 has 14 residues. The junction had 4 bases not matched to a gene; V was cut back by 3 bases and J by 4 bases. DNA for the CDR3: TGTGCCAGCAGCTTCACAGGGGGCGAGTACGAGCAGTACTTC. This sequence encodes CASSFTGGEYEQYF.

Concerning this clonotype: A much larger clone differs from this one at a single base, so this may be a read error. The CDR3 sequence is CARSPGRITEAFF. The DNA for the CDR3 is TGTGCCAGAAGCCCGGGGCGGATCACTGAAGCTTTCTTT. This chain connects TRBV7-9 to TRBJ1-1, with D possibly matching TRBD1 (5 bases). V was trimmed by 9 bases and J by 4 bases, leaving 15 bases between them. The CDR3 consists of 13 residues. CDR1 is SEHNR, CDR2 FQNEAQ, per germline (reference sequence).

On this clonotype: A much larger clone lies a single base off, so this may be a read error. This CDR3 is CASSQGLAGSERFF. The CDR3 bases are TGTGCCAGCAGCCAGGGACTAGCGGGAAGTGAGCGGTTCTTC. V gene TRBV25-1 combines with J gene TRBJ2-1; 13 nucleotides match TRBD2. The CDR3 is made up of 14 amino acids. Germline V lookup: CDR1 MGHDK, CDR2 SYGVNS. Based on the CDR3 plus reference TRBV25-1 and TRBJ2-1, the full variable domain is EADIYQTPRYLVIGTGKKITLECSQTMGHDKMYWYQQDPGMELHLIHYSYGVNSTEKGDLSSESTVSRIRTEHFPLTLESARPSHTSQYLCASSQGLAGSERFFGPGTRLTVL.

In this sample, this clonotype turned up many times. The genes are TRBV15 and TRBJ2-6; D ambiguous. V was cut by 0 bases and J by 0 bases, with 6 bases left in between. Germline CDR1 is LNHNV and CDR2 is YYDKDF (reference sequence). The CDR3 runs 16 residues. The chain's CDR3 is CATSRDPASGANVLTF. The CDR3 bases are TGTGCCACCAGCAGAGATCCGGCCTCTGGGGCCAACGTCCTGACTTTC.

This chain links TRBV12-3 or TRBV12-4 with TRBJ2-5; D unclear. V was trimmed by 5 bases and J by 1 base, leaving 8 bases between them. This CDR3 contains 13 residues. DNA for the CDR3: TGTGCCAGCAGTAAGAGCCTCCAAGAGACCCAGTACTTC. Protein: CASSKSLQETQYF.